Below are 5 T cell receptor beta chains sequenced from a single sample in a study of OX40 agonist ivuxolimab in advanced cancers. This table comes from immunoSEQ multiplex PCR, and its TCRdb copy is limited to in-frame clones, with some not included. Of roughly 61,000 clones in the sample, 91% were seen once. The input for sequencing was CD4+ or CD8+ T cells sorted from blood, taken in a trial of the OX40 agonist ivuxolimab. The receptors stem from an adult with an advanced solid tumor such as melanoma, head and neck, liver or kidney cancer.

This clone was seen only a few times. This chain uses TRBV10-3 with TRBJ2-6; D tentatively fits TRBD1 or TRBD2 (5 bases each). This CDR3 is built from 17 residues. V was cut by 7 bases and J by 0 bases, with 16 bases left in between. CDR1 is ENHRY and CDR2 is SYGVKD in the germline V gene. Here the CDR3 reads CAITPGTSSSGANVLTF. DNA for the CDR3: TGTGCCATCACCCCTGGGACGTCCAGCTCTGGGGCCAACGTCCTGACTTTC.

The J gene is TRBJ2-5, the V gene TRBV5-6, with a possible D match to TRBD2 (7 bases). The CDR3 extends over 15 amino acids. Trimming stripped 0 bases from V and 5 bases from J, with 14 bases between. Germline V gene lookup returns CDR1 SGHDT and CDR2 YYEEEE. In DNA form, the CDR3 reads TGTGCCAGCAGCTTGGCCGGGGGGCTCGGGGAGACCCAGTACTTC. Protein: CASSLAGGLGETQYF.

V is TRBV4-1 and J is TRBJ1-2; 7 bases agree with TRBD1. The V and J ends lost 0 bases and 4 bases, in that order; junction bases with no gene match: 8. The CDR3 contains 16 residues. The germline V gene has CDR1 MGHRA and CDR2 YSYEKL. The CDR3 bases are TGCGCCAGCAGCCAAGACGATGACAGGGCCATCTATGGCTACACCTTC. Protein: CASSQDDDRAIYGYTF.

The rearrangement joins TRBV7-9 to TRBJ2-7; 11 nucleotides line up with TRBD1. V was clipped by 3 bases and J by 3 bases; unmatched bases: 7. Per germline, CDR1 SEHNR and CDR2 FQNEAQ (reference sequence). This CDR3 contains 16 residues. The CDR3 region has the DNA TGTGCCAGCAGCTTTGGTACCGGGACAGGGGGCTACGAGCAGTACTTC. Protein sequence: CASSFGTGTGGYEQYF.

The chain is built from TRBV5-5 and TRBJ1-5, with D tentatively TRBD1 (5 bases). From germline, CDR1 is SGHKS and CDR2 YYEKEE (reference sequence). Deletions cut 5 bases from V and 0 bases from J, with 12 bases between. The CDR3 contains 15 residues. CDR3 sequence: CASSGGDYSNQPQHF. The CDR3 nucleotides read TGTGCCAGCAGTGGGGGGGATTATAGCAATCAGCCCCAGCATTTT.